The clone carrying this TCR beta chain was seen once. The CDR3 is 15 residues long. The V end lost 7 bases, the J end lost 5 bases, and 21 bases lay between the germline ends. CDR1 MNHNS and CDR2 SASEGT come from the germline V gene. Documented treatment: oral pan-JAK inhibitor, 5-10 mg twice daily. The sample comes from a study of CD8+ T cells in alopecia areata. In each case, RNA was isolated and then reverse transcribed into cDNA as the sequencing template. This table comes from immunoSEQ multiplex PCR, and its TCRdb copy is limited to in-frame clones, with some not included. The repertoire has fewer than 200,000 clones, 58% of them found once; the top ten carry approximately 16%.

The V gene is TRBV6-1, the J gene TRBJ2-7; D is uncertain. The clonotype originates from a human donor with alopecia areata. Source: CD4+ T cells sorted from blood, taken at approximately week 60, from a patient treated with tofacitinib. CDR3 DNA sequence: TGTGCCAGCACCCCCCGGCGGATCCCGTCTGACGAGCAGTACTTC. Its protein is CASTPRRIPSDEQYF.